This TCR beta chain was recorded in a study of vaccination and CD4 T cells after COVID-19. Study-wide context: Post-COVID draws came a median approximately 93 days after diagnosis (range 35 to 161).

Sequenced with the Oncomine TCR Beta short-read assay was DNA taken from cultured CD4+ T cells. TCRdb itself ran the PCR reads through MiXCR, one entry per CDR3 protein. The sample contains about 11,000 distinct CDR3 sequences, around 78% of which appear only once. As for treatment: roughly ten-day PBMC culture with coronavirus spike peptide pools or control peptides (ViraFEST assay). ViraFEST grew antigen-specific T cells using peptide pools, then sequenced TCRs. Two million PBMCs went into each well for culture with 8 to 10 IU/ml IL-2 and 10 ug/ml peptide pools. Germline V gene data show CDR1 as MNHEY and CDR2 as SMNVEV (reference sequence). The germline V and J ends were trimmed by 7 bases and 6 bases, with 19 bases remaining between them. The CDR3 totals 15 residues. This clonotype was detected once. What it recognizes is unknown. General observations from the study: A nonsignificant rise from roughly 22 to 38 was seen in the median number of SARS-CoV-2-reactive clonotypes.

This TCR was sampled from a human donor who had recovered from COVID-19. The sample consisted of CD4+ T cells from blood, cultured in vitro. The chain links TRBV27 to TRBJ1-5; possible D gene TRBD1, 5 bases. This CDR3 reads CASTRDSKPFQPQHF. The CDR3 DNA is TGTGCCAGCACACGGGACTCGAAGCCCTTTCAGCCCCAGCATTTT.